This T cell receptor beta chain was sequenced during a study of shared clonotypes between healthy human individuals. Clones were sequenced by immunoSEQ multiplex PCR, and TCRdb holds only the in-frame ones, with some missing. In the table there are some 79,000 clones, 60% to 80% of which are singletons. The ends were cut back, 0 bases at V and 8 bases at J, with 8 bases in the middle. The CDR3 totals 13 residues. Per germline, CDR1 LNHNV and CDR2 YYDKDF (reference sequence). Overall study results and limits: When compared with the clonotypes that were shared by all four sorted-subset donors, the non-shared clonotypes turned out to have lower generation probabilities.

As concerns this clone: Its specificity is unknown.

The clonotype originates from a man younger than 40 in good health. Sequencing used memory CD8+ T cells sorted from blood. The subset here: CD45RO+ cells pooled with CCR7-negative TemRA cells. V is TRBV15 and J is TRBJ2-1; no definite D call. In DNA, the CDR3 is TGTGCCACCAGCAGAGATCTCAGTTATGAGCAGTTCTTC. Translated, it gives CATSRDLSYEQFF.